The 25 T cell receptor beta chains listed next were all sequenced from one sample in a study of shared clonotypes between healthy human individuals. Clones were read by immunoSEQ multiplex PCR, and TCRdb kept only the in-frame ones, dropping some. The sample carries about 2.4 million clones, over 85% recorded once. The sequenced sample consisted of naive CD4+ T cells from PBMCs. The subset here: CD45RA+ positively selected. The receptors originated from a man between 18 and 35 years old in good health. Some clones in this sample may be carry-over from other donors' samples.

This clone is a singleton in its sample. V gene TRBV27 combines with J gene TRBJ2-7; D tentatively reads TRBD1 or TRBD2 (5 bases each). This CDR3 is 15 amino acids long. Trimming stripped 6 bases from V and 0 bases from J, with 15 bases between. Germline lookup yields CDR1 MNHEY and CDR2 SMNVEV (reference sequence). CDR3 in amino acids: CASRGGDRSSYEQYF. The CDR3 coding sequence is TGTGCCAGCAGGGGTGGGGACCGGAGCTCCTACGAGCAGTACTTC.

The J gene is TRBJ1-6, the V gene TRBV30; D remains unclear. Germline V CDR1 and CDR2: GTSNPN, SVGIG (reference sequence). The CDR3 runs 14 residues. V was shortened by 1 base and J by 13 bases, with 17 bases between the two germline ends. The CDR3 is CAWSGTMGSMPLHF. CDR3 in DNA: TGTGCCTGGAGTGGGACGATGGGGTCAATGCCCCTCCACTTT. Complete variable domain (other parts from reference TRBV30 and TRBJ1-6): SQTIHQWPATLVQPVGSPLSLECTVEGTSNPNLYWYRQAAGRGLQLLFYSVGIGQISSEVPQNLSASRPQDRQFILSSKKLLLSDSGFYLCAWSGTMGSMPLHFGNGTRLTVT.

This clone was observed once. The same CDR3 can be traced to other DNA sequences in this sample. V usage is TRBV28 and J usage is TRBJ2-7; 8 bases are a match to TRBD1. The germline V gene has CDR1 MDHEN and CDR2 SYDVKM. The V and J ends lost 6 bases and 3 bases, in that order; junction bases with no gene match: 10. This CDR3 region has 15 residues. Here the CDR3 reads CASSPRDRRIYEQYF. CDR3 sequence (DNA): TGTGCCAGCAGCCCAAGGGACAGGCGGATCTACGAGCAGTACTTC.

The chain couples TRBV5-1 to TRBJ2-6; D is ambiguous. The CDR3 spans 12 residues. V was shortened by 0 bases and J by 5 bases, with 0 bases between the two germline ends. Looked up from germline, CDR1 is SGHRS and CDR2 is YFSETQ. CDR3 amino acids: CASSLGANVLTF. In DNA form, the CDR3 reads TGCGCCAGCAGCTTGGGGGCCAACGTCCTGACTTTC.

The chain has TRBV4-3 and TRBJ2-2; no clear D gene. From germline, CDR1 is LGHNA and CDR2 YSLEER. The CDR3 sequence is 17 residues long. The V and J ends lost 0 bases and 2 bases respectively, with 13 bases between them. CDR3 residues: CASSQDAATINTGELFF. The CDR3 DNA follows: TGCGCCAGCAGCCAAGATGCAGCCACTATAAACACCGGGGAGCTGTTTTTT.

This clone was seen just once. J is TRBJ2-7 and V is TRBV27, with D maybe TRBD2 (5 bases). CDR1 is MNHEY and CDR2 is SMNVEV in the germline V gene (reference sequence). The CDR3 contains 15 residues. Trimming stripped 1 base from V and 4 bases from J, with 14 bases between. CDR3 coding DNA: TGTGCCAGCAGTTTATACCGGGGATCCACATACGAGCAGTACTTC. It specifies CASSLYRGSTYEQYF.

The chain combines TRBV6-1 with TRBJ1-2; TRBD1 matches 7 bases. Germline CDR1 and CDR2: MNHNS and SASEGT. V shed 4 bases and J 0 bases; nucleotides not matched to a gene: 2. The CDR3 extends over 14 amino acids. CDR3 in amino acids: CASSVQGSNYGYTF. CDR3 bases: TGTGCCAGCAGTGTACAGGGGTCTAACTATGGCTACACCTTC.

The CDR3: CASSQVHGPETQYF. CDR3 in DNA: TGCGCCAGCAGCCAGGTACACGGTCCAGAGACCCAGTACTTC. This chain uses TRBV5-1 with TRBJ2-5; D uncertain. Per germline, CDR1 SGHRS and CDR2 YFSETQ. The CDR3 loop spans 14 amino acids. V dropped 4 bases and J dropped 4 bases, with 14 bases sitting between them. Complete variable domain (other parts from reference TRBV5-1 and TRBJ2-5): KAGVTQTPRYLIKTRGQQVTLSCSPISGHRSVSWYQQTPGQGLQFLFEYFSETQRNKGNFPGRFSGRQFSNSRSEMNVSTLELGDSALYLCASSQVHGPETQYFGPGTRLLVL.

The chain couples TRBV7-2 to TRBJ2-1; D is perhaps TRBD1 (5 bases). V lost 7 bases, J lost 3 bases, and 25 bases lay in between. The CDR3 has 18 amino acids. Germline CDR1 and CDR2: SGHTA and FQGNSA. The CDR3 is CASTLDSRVSRRYNEQFF. As DNA, the CDR3 is TGTGCCAGCACCCTCGACAGTAGGGTATCCCGACGCTACAATGAGCAGTTCTTC.

The chain couples TRBV29-1 to TRBJ2-7, with D uncertain. The CDR3 is 13 amino acids. Germline V lookup: CDR1 SQVTM, CDR2 ANQGSEA. With 4 bases removed from V and 6 bases from J, the gap between germline ends came to 16 bases. Written as DNA, the CDR3 is TGCAGCGTTGCAGTAGGGTCTGGCGGCGAGCAGTACTTC. This encodes CSVAVGSGGEQYF.

The chain carries TRBV30 and TRBJ2-3; D is undetermined. Trimming cost V 1 base and J 1 base, with 12 bases left between them. The CDR3 spans 15 residues. Germline V gene lookup returns CDR1 GTSNPN and CDR2 SVGIG (reference sequence). The CDR3 loop is CAWSGRPRGTDTQYF. The CDR3 nucleotides are TGTGCCTGGAGTGGCCGCCCTCGGGGCACAGATACGCAGTATTTT.

The count of this clone is one. This sequence joins TRBV6-1 and TRBJ2-4, with D hard to call. The CDR3 is 13 amino acids. The V gene's germline CDR1 is MNHNS and CDR2 SASEGT. With 7 bases removed from V and 7 bases from J, the gap between germline ends came to 14 bases. The CDR3 bases are TGTGCCAGCACAGTACCAAGGGTCAACATTCAGTACTTC. Amino acids: CASTVPRVNIQYF.

The V gene is TRBV9, the J gene TRBJ1-5; D not resolved. Deletions cut 6 bases from V and 0 bases from J, with 19 bases between. Germline values: CDR1 SGDLS, CDR2 YYNGEE. The CDR3 has 17 residues. CDR3 sequence (DNA): TGTGCCAGCACCCTAACCCCCACAGCCTATAGCAATCAGCCCCAGCATTTT. Residues: CASTLTPTAYSNQPQHF.

About this clone itself: Other DNA sequences in this sample translate to the same CDR3. The rearrangement uses TRBV19 and TRBJ1-1, with D tentatively TRBD1 (5 bases). The V end was cut by 3 bases, the J end by 4 bases, with 6 bases between. Germline lookup yields CDR1 LNHDA and CDR2 SQIVND (reference sequence). CDR3 length: 12 amino acids. CDR3 sequence reads: CASSMGGTEAFF. In DNA form, the CDR3 reads TGTGCCAGTAGTATGGGGGGCACTGAAGCTTTCTTT.

The J gene is TRBJ2-1, the V gene TRBV5-4, with 7 bases fitting TRBD1. V was pared by 3 bases and J by 8 bases, with 11 bases of the junction left unmatched. Germline V lookup: CDR1 SGHNT, CDR2 YYREEE (reference sequence). CDR3 length: 15 amino acids. The CDR3 sequence is CASSSAPRQGDEQFF. In nucleotides, the CDR3 is TGTGCCAGCAGCTCCGCACCCAGACAGGGAGATGAGCAGTTCTTC.

The rearrangement links TRBV18 to TRBJ2-1; 16 bases map to TRBD2. CDR3 length equals 16 residues. V was clipped by 2 bases and J by 9 bases; unmatched bases: 4. Germline CDR1 and CDR2: KGHSH and LQKENI. DNA of the CDR3: TGTGCCAGCTCACCAGTTGGGACTAGCGGGAGGGGTGAGCAGTTCTTC. It translates to CASSPVGTSGRGEQFF. The full variable domain, with the rest looked up from reference TRBV18 and TRBJ2-1, is NAGVMQNPRHLVRRRGQEARLRCSPMKGHSHVYWYRQLPEEGLKFMVYLQKENIIDESGMPKERFSAEFPKEGPSILRIQQVVRGDSAAYFCASSPVGTSGRGEQFFGPGTRLTVL.

The V gene is TRBV6-5, the J gene TRBJ2-1, with TRBD2 identical over 11 bases. CDR1 is MNHEY, CDR2 SVGAGI, per germline. The CDR3 has 16 residues. With V trimmed by 4 bases and J by 7 bases, 9 bases remained unmatched. DNA of the CDR3: TGTGCCAGCAGTTCCATACTAGCGGGAGAGGGGAATGAGCAGTTCTTC. Translating gives CASSSILAGEGNEQFF.

The chain employs TRBV7-8 and TRBJ2-7, with D unresolved. Germline lookup yields CDR1 SGHVS and CDR2 FQNEAQ. There are 15 residues in the CDR3. V lost 1 base and J lost 3, with 13 bases in between. The CDR3 region is CASSLVGSLVYEQYF. CDR3 bases: TGTGCCAGCAGCTTAGTGGGTAGCTTGGTCTACGAGCAGTACTTC.

A single count supports this clone. The rearrangement links TRBV7-2 to TRBJ2-7; D is undetermined. This CDR3 comprises 14 residues. Trimming took 1 base from V and 4 from J, leaving 11 bases between them. Germline values: CDR1 SGHTA, CDR2 FQGNSA. DNA for the CDR3: TGTGCCAGCAGCTTAGGGTCGCTTCTTTACGAGCAGTACTTC. Its translation: CASSLGSLLYEQYF.

This chain links TRBV5-4 with TRBJ2-1, with a possible D match to TRBD1 (6 bases). Between the trimmed V and J ends, which lost 2 bases and 5 bases, there was a span of 8 bases. The CDR3 has 13 residues. The germline CDR1 and CDR2 sequences are SGHNT and YYREEE (reference sequence). The CDR3 DNA follows: TGTGCCAGCAGCTTACAGGGTAACAATGAGCAGTTCTTC. Residues: CASSLQGNNEQFF.

The V call is TRBV6-1, the J call TRBJ2-1; D is uncertain. The V end lost 3 bases, the J end lost 4 bases, and 4 bases lay between the germline ends. This CDR3 region has 12 residues. Germline V gene lookup returns CDR1 MNHNS and CDR2 SASEGT. The CDR3 coding sequence is TGTGCCAGCAGTGACGCGTACAATGAGCAGTTCTTC. As protein: CASSDAYNEQFF.

The CDR3 sequence is CASSLAGGTGANVLTF. The CDR3 DNA sequence: TGCGCCAGCAGCTTGGCCGGGGGGACTGGGGCCAACGTCCTGACTTTC. The V gene is TRBV5-1, the J gene TRBJ2-6; 7 bases are a match to TRBD2. Losses at the gene ends were 0 bases for V and 2 bases for J; bases not matched to a gene: 2. Germline CDR1 SGHRS, CDR2 YFSETQ. This CDR3 region has 16 residues.

The V gene is TRBV19, the J gene TRBJ1-1; TRBD1 is a possible D gene (6 bases). Germline CDR1 is LNHDA and CDR2 is SQIVND (reference sequence). This CDR3 has 13 residues. The V end lost 4 bases, the J end lost 3 bases, and 9 bases lay between the germline ends. The CDR3 is CASSNRAYTEAFF. The CDR3 DNA reads as TGTGCCAGTAGTAACAGGGCTTACACTGAAGCTTTCTTT.

This clone was observed a single time. The chain joins TRBV27 to TRBJ2-7; maybe TRBD2 (5 bases). The V and J ends lost 5 bases and 5 bases respectively, with 10 bases between them. CDR3 length equals 12 residues. Germline-derived CDR1 and CDR2 are MNHEY and SMNVEV (reference sequence). The CDR3 protein is CASSDRDNEQYF. As DNA, the CDR3 is TGTGCCAGCAGTGACCGGGATAACGAGCAGTACTTC.

This rearrangement joins TRBV5-4 to TRBJ2-2; TRBD2 agrees at 10 bases. V shed 6 bases, J shed 1 base, and the junction held 6 bases outside the gene matches. Germline CDR1 is SGHNT and CDR2 is YYREEE (reference sequence). The CDR3 is 16 residues long. DNA of the CDR3: TGTGCCAGCACCACCCGGACTAGCGGGAACACCGGGGAGCTGTTTTTT. Its protein is CASTTRTSGNTGELFF.